The clone carrying this T cell receptor (beta chain) has a handful of counts. Its antigen is as yet unknown. Trimming shortened V by 4 bases and J by 2 bases, and 12 bases separated the two germline ends. The CDR3 is made up of 14 amino acids. The germline V gene encodes CDR1 GTSNPN and CDR2 SVGIG (reference sequence). This entry belongs to a study of beta chain features in type 1 diabetes. Looking at the study overall: No patient-donor differences in age, gender, total cells or subset yield. Study conclusions and caveats: The question left open here concerned HLA type influencing TCRB rearrangement.

The entirety of the isolated RNA underwent reverse transcription, so expressed TCRB transcripts were sequenced. This table comes from immunoSEQ multiplex PCR, and its TCRdb copy is limited to in-frame clones, with some not included. This sample has roughly 400,000 clones, with more than 12% found just once. V is TRBV30 and J is TRBJ2-1; TRBD2 is a possible D gene (5 bases). The source material was naive CD4+ T cells from blood. The TCR was taken from a woman aged 18-30 years in good health. In DNA, the CDR3 is TGTGCCTGGACAAAGAGCGGAGCCTACAATGAGCAGTTCTTC. It translates to CAWTKSGAYNEQFF. The entire variable domain, with the rest obtained from reference TRBV30 and TRBJ2-1, is as follows: SQTIHQWPATLVQPVGSPLSLECTVEGTSNPNLYWYRQAAGRGLQLLFYSVGIGQISSEVPQNLSASRPQDRQFILSSKKLLLSDSGFYLCAWTKSGAYNEQFFGPGTRLTVL.